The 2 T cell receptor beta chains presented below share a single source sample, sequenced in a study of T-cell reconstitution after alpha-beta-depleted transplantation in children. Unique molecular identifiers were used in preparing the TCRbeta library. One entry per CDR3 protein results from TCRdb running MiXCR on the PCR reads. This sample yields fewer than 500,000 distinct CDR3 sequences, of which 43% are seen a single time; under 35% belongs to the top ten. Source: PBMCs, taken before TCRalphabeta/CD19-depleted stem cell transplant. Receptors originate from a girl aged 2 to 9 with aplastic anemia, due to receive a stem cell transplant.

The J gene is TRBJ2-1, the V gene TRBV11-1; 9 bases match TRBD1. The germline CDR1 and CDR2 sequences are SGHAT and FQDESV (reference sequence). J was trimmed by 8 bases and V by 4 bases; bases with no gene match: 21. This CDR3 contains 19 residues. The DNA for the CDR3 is TGTGCCAGCAGCTCCATAACGCCGACAGGGGGTTCACTGGGGGATGAGCAGTTCTTC. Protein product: CASSSITPTGGSLGDEQFF. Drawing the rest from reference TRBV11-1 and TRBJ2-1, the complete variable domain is EAEVAQSPRYKITEKSQAVAFWCDPISGHATLYWYRQILGQGPELLVQFQDESVVDDSQLPKDRFSAERLKGVDSTLKIQPAELGDSAMYLCASSSITPTGGSLGDEQFFGPGTRLTVL.

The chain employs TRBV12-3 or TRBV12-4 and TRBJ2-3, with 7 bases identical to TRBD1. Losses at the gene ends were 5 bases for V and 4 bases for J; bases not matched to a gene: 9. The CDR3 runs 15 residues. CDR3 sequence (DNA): TGTGCCAGCAGTCCACAGGGGTCCTGGGCAGATACGCAGTATTTT. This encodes CASSPQGSWADTQYF.